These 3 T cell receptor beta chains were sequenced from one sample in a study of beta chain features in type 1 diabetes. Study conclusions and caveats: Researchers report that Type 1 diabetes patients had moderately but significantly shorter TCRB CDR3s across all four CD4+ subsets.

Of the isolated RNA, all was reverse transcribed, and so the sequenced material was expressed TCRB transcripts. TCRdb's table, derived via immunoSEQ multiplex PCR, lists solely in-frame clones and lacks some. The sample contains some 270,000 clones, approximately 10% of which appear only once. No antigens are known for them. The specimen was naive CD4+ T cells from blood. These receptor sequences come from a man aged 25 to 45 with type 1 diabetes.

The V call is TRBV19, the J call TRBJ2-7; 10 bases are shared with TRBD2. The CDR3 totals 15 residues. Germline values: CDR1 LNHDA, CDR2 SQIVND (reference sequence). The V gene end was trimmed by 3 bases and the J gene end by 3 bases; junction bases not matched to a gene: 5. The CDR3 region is CASSIRPSGGYEQYF. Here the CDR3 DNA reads TGTGCCAGTAGTATTCGGCCTAGCGGGGGCTACGAGCAGTACTTC.

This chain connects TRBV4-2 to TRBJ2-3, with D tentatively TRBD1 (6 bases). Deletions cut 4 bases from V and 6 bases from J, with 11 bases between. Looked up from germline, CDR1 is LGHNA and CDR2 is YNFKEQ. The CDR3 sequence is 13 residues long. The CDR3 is CASSPRGTDTQYF. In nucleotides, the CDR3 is TGTGCCAGCAGCCCAAGGGGGACGGATACGCAGTATTTT.

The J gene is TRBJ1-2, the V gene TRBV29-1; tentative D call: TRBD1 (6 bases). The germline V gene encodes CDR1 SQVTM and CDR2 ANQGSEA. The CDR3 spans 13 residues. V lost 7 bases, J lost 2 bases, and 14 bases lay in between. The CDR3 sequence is CSENRDKNYGYTF. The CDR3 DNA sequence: TGCAGCGAAAACAGGGACAAGAACTATGGCTACACCTTC.